This T cell receptor (beta chain) was observed in a study of blood T cell repertoires in COVID-19. V shed 4 bases and J 8 bases; nucleotides not matched to a gene: 2. In germline, CDR1 is LGHNA, CDR2 YNFKEQ. The CDR3 is 13 residues long. Generated by immunoSEQ multiplex PCR, the TCRdb table keeps only in-frame clones and is missing some. The data show 150,000 to 200,000 clones, roughly 80% seen once. Sequenced input: peripheral blood. The sequence was obtained from a human donor with acute or convalescent COVID-19. The donor label of this sample is uncertain. V is TRBV4-2 and J is TRBJ1-5; 10 bases are a match to TRBD1. Here the CDR3 reads CASSRDRGEPQHF. CDR3 bases: TGTGCCAGCAGCCGGGACAGGGGAGAGCCCCAGCATTTT.